This T cell receptor beta chain stems from a study of neurological immune-mediated disorders (dated by TCRdb to about 2019). Broadly, across the study: Using UMI-based sequencing, the study compared peripheral blood TCR-beta repertoires from patients with HTLV-I-associated myelopathy (HAM/TSP), patients with multiple sclerosis, and healthy controls. Alongside PBMC samples, the set of some 97 TCR-beta libraries contained longitudinal samples, technical triplicates, and paired CD4+ and CD8+ T-cell subsets that had been sorted. The cohort was made up of 68 subjects, consisting of roughly 14 HAM/TSP patients, around 35 multiple sclerosis patients and around 20 healthy controls. General findings and caveats noted by the study authors: Expanded clones from different subjects shared no identical CDR3 amino acid sequences, which suggests that TCR-beta repertoires were private in all groups. TCR clonal expansion was highest in HAM/TSP patients and lowest in MS patients, with MS patients falling below even healthy controls.

For the unsorted PBMC libraries, 2 million PBMCs were stored in RNAlater at -80 degrees C until RNA extraction and were used to generate the libraries. Peripheral blood was subjected to Ficoll-Hypaque density gradient centrifugation to isolate PBMCs, which were then cryopreserved in liquid nitrogen. For CDR1 and CDR2, the germline V gene (reference sequence) lists DFQATT and SNEGSKA. Trimming leaves V shorter by 6 bases and J shorter by 0 bases, with the junction holding 3 bases beyond the gene matches. There are 15 amino acids in the CDR3, from cysteine to phenylalanine inclusive. The entry retains the CDR3 DNA only, 45 bases that are in frame from base 1. cDNA synthesis used template-switch 5'RACE with a primer carrying a 10-nucleotide random unique molecular identifier tagging each TCR transcript. Every sequencing run yielded over 190 million TCR-beta sequences covering 15-18 subjects. The RNeasy kit was used for extraction of total RNA. TCR-beta VDJ regions were amplified with primers for the TCR constant region and the 5'RACE anchor, using the KAPA Real-time Library Amplification kit. Sample indexes and Illumina adaptors were added in a first PCR, and a second PCR then increased library yield. After Ampure bead purification, the TCR product of roughly 650 bp was size-selected on a 2% E-gel SizeSelection system. Library quality was checked on a Bioanalyzer, concentration was measured with Qubit, and libraries were quantified with the Kapa Library Quantification kit before pooling. Libraries were sequenced paired-end 2 x 150 bp on an Illumina HiSeq 2500. To increase sequence diversity, roughly 24-32% phiX was spiked into each library pool. The original methods were these. Quality-filtered reads were processed with the UMI-based MiGEC pipeline, which removed over 75% of raw TCR sequences during error correction. IMGT germline references were used for aligning VDJ genes, and each clonotype was defined as a unique CDR3 amino acid sequence together with its V-J genes. VDJtools evaluated clonal expansion, Shannon diversity and CDR3 relatedness (CalcPairwiseDistances, ClusterSamples); CLCbio workbench built phylogenetic trees. Expanded clones were defined as having at least 8 unique UMIs, based on coefficient-of-variation modelling across technical triplicates. The public reads were reprocessed in TCRdb via fastp at Q25 and MiXCR, keeping in-frame beta chains. One record per CDR3 amino acid sequence lists the most common genes and DNA. TCRdb assigned the V and J calls; the authors' analysis was not used. Counted in this sample were 36,000 or so distinct CDR3 sequences; 10% of them appeared once. 6.6% of the sample belongs to the ten largest clones.

This clonotype was seen at least ten times. The antigen it recognizes is unknown. The sample holds no much larger clone one base away, and base qualities are not on file. The sequencing sample was made of PBMCs. The sequence is built from TRBV20-1 and TRBJ2-3; 13 central bases correspond to TRBD2. This clonotype was sampled from a woman aged 25 to 45 with HTLV-1-associated myelopathy (HAM/TSP). The CDR3 is CSATLAGGSTDTQYF. The nucleotide sequence is TGCAGTGCCACACTAGCGGGGGGGAGCACAGATACGCAGTATTTT.